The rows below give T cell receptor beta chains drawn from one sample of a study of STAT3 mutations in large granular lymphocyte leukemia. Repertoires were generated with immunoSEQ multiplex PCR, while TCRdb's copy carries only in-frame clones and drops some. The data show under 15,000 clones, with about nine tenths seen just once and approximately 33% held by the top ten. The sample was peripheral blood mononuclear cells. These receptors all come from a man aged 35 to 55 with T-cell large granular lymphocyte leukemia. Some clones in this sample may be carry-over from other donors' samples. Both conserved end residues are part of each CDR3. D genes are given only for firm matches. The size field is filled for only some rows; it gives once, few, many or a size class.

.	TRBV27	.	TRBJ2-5	CASSLGLPGETQYF	TGTGCCAGCAGTCTCGGACTGCCCGGGGAGACCCAGTACTTC
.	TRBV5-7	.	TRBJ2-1	CASSLQGNCHNEQFF	TGTGCCAGCAGCTTGCAGGGAAACTGCCACAATGAGCAGTTCTTC
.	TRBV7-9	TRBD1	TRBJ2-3	CASSSSPGQGDF	TGTGCCAGCAGTTCCTCGCCGGGACAGGGGGACTTT
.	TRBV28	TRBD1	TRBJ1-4	CASSSGQANEKLFF	TGTGCCAGCAGTAGCGGACAGGCTAATGAAAAACTGTTTTTT
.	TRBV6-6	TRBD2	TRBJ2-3	CASSSGLAGRADTQYF	TGTGCCAGCAGTTCGGGACTAGCGGGGAGGGCAGATACGCAGTATTTT
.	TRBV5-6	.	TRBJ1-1	CASSFAGTEAFF	TGTGCCAGCAGCTTTGCGGGGACTGAAGCTTTCTTT
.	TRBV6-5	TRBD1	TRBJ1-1	CASSFGTDGNTEAFF	TGTGCCAGCAGTTTCGGGACAGATGGGAACACTGAAGCTTTCTTT
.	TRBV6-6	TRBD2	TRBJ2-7	CASSYGPGGGDYEQYF	TGTGCCAGCAGTTACGGCCCGGGGGGGGGAGACTACGAGCAGTACTTC
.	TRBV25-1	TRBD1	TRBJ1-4	CASSEDRVGEKLFF	TGTGCCAGCAGTGAGGACAGGGTGGGTGAAAAACTGTTTTTT
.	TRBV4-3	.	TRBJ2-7	CASSQELGEYSYEQYF	TGCGCCAGCAGCCAAGAATTGGGGGAGTACTCCTACGAGCAGTACTTC
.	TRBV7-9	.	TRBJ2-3	CASSLAAIYTDTQYF	TGTGCCAGCAGCTTAGCAGCCATTTACACAGATACGCAGTATTTT
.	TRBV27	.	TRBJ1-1	CASSLMGGNTEAFF	TGTGCCAGCAGTTTAATGGGTGGTAACACTGAAGCTTTCTTT
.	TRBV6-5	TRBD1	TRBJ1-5	CASSWAGGGRPQHF	TGTGCCAGCAGTTGGGCAGGGGGCGGGAGGCCCCAGCATTTT
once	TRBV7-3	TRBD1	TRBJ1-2	CASSYQGDGGYTF	TGTGCCAGCAGCTACCAGGGGGACGGTGGCTACACCTTC
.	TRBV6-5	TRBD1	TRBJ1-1	CASSKQGSTEAFF	TGTGCCAGCAGTAAACAGGGGTCCACTGAAGCTTTCTTT
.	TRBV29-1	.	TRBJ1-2	CSVVRGDYGYTF	TGCAGCGTTGTGCGGGGCGACTATGGCTACACCTTC
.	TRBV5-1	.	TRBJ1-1	CASSPDRTQEAFF	TGCGCCAGCAGCCCGGACCGAACTCAGGAGGCTTTCTTT
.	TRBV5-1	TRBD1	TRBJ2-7	CASSEGTGADWYF	TGCGCCAGCAGCGAGGGAACAGGGGCCGATTGGTACTTC
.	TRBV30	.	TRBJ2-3	CAWTTGMGTDTQYF	TGTGCCTGGACAACAGGGATGGGCACAGATACGCAGTATTTT
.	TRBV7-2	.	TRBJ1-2	CASSLRRDLWNYGYTF	TGTGCCAGCAGCTTACGGCGGGACCTTTGGAACTATGGCTACACCTTC
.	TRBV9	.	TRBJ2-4	CASGKDKSNPIQYF	TGTGCCAGCGGAAAGGACAAGTCGAACCCCATTCAGTACTTC
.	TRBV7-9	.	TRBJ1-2	CASSYTENYGYTF	TGTGCCAGCAGCTACACAGAAAACTATGGCTACACCTTC
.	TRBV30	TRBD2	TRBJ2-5	CAWSLGGWETQYF	TGTGCCTGGAGCCTGGGGGGGTGGGAGACCCAGTACTTC
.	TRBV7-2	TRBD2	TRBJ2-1	CASRPSGGGNEQFF	TGTGCCAGCAGACCTAGCGGGGGGGGGAATGAGCAGTTCTTC
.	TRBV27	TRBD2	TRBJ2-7	CASSPIPTPWLAGSYEQYF	TGTGCCAGCAGTCCGATTCCGACCCCCTGGCTAGCGGGCTCCTACGAGCAGTACTTC
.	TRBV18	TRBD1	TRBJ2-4	CASSSDRRNIQYF	TGTGCCAGCTCATCGGACAGGAGAAACATTCAGTACTTC
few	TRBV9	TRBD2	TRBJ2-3	CASSVSGASDTQYF	TGTGCCAGCAGCGTAAGCGGGGCCTCAGATACGCAGTATTTT
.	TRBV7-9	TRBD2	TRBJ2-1	CASTRAGDNEQFF	TGTGCCAGCACCCGGGCGGGGGACAATGAGCAGTTCTTC
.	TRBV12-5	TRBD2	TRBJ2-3	CASGLGLGGTDTQYF	TGTGCTAGTGGTCTGGGACTAGGAGGCACAGATACGCAGTATTTT
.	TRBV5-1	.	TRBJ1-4	CASSLAPPGGGEKLFF	TGCGCCAGCAGCTTGGCCCCCCCGGGGGGAGGTGAAAAACTGTTTTTT
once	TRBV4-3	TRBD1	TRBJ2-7	CASSQEYRGLAHEQYF	TGCGCCAGCAGCCAAGAGTACAGGGGGTTAGCCCACGAGCAGTACTTC
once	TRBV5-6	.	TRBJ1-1	CASTSGGMNTEAFF	TGTGCCAGCACCTCGGGGGGGATGAACACTGAAGCTTTCTTT
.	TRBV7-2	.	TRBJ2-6	CASSFGGIISGANVLTF	TGTGCCAGCAGCTTCGGCGGGATAATCTCTGGGGCCAACGTCCTGACTTTC
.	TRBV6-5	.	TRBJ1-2	CASSSREGYTF	TGTGCCAGCAGTTCGCGGGAGGGCTACACCTTC
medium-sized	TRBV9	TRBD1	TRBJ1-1	CASSVGQGGTEAFF	TGTGCCAGCAGCGTCGGACAGGGCGGAACTGAAGCTTTCTTT
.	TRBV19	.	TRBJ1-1	CASSIVGTRNTEAFF	TGTGCCAGTAGTATAGTTGGGACAAGGAACACTGAAGCTTTCTTT
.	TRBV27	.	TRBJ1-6	CASSLQKTLSSYNSPLHF	TGTGCTAGCAGTTTACAAAAGACTCTGAGCTCCTATAATTCACCCCTCCACTTT
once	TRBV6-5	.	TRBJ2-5	CASHPMGGRETQYF	TGTGCCAGCCACCCTATGGGGGGCCGGGAGACCCAGTACTTC
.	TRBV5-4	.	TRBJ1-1	CASSLVGLAPEAFF	TGTGCCAGCAGCTTGGTGGGCCTAGCCCCTGAAGCTTTCTTT
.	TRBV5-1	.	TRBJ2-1	CASSSPGLQEDEQFF	TGCGCCAGCAGCTCCCCGGGCCTACAGGAAGATGAGCAGTTCTTC
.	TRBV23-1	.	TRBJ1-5	CASSQSPDRITQHSNQPQHF	TGCGCCAGCAGTCAATCCCCAGACAGGATAACTCAGCATAGCAATCAGCCCCAGCATTTT
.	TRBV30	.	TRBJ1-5	CAWSVQGIGYSNQPQHF	TGTGCCTGGAGTGTCCAGGGGATTGGATATAGCAATCAGCCCCAGCATTTT
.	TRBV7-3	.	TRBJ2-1	CASSLGAGYSYNEQFF	TGTGCCAGCAGCTTGGGGGCGGGCTACTCCTACAATGAGCAGTTCTTC
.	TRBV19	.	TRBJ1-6	CASSNPHSPLHF	TGTGCCAGTAGTAACCCCCATTCACCCCTCCACTTT
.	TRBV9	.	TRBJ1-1	CASSVAKGRNTEAFF	TGTGCCAGCAGCGTAGCAAAGGGGAGGAACACTGAAGCTTTCTTT
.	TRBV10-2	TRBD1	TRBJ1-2	CASSETRQGDDYTF	TGCGCCAGCAGTGAGACTCGACAGGGGGACGACTACACCTTC
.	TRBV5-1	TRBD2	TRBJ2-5	CASSPGLAGGPQETQYF	TGCGCCAGCAGCCCGGGACTAGCGGGGGGCCCCCAAGAGACCCAGTACTTC
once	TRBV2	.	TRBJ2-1	CASSDTYEQFF	TGTGCCAGCAGCGACACTTATGAGCAGTTCTTC
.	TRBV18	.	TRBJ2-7	CASSPHYEQYF	TGTGCCAGCTCACCTCACTACGAGCAGTACTTC
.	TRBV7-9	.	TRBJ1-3	CASSLAEEGHTIYF	TGTGCCAGCAGCTTAGCAGAGGAGGGGCACACCATATATTTT